The 17 T cell receptor beta chains below all came from one sample that was sequenced in a study of cytomegalovirus exposure and HLA in healthy donors. PCR primers comprised 60 Vbeta and 13 Jbeta primers. Here immunoSEQ multiplex PCR was the method, and the copy in TCRdb shows in-frame clones only, minus some. The sample holds roughly 150,000 clones; roughly 74% are singletons and the top ten take approximately 10%. The specimen was PBMCs. These receptors originate from a man aged 18 to 35 in good health and CMV-seropositive.

V gene TRBV5-4 combines with J gene TRBJ2-7; 9 bases map to TRBD1. Looked up from germline, CDR1 is SGHNT and CDR2 is YYREEE (reference sequence). The CDR3 extends over 13 amino acids. The junction had 4 bases not matched to a gene; V was cut back by 3 bases and J by 6 bases. For the CDR3, the DNA is TGTGCCAGCAGCTCGGGACAGGGACTCGAGCAGTACTTC. Translation gives CASSSGQGLEQYF. The full variable domain, its missing parts supplied by reference TRBV5-4 and TRBJ2-7, is ETGVTQSPTHLIKTRGQQVTLRCSSQSGHNTVSWYQQALGQGPQFIFQYYREEENGRGNFPPRFSGLQFPNYSSELNVNALELDDSALYLCASSSGQGLEQYFGPGTRLTVT.

This clone showed up just once. The chain is built from TRBV10-3 and TRBJ2-1, with 7 positions matching TRBD2. Germline CDR1 ENHRY, CDR2 SYGVKD. The CDR3 is made up of 14 amino acids. V shed 7 bases, J shed 0 bases, and the junction held 3 bases outside the gene matches. The CDR3 DNA reads as TGTGCCATCACTAGCGGAAGCTCCTACAATGAGCAGTTCTTC. As protein: CAITSGSSYNEQFF.

V is TRBV19 and J is TRBJ2-7; TRBD1 is a possible D gene (5 bases). The germline V gene encodes CDR1 LNHDA and CDR2 SQIVND (reference sequence). Trimming removed 3 bases at V and 2 bases at J, with 11 bases between. The CDR3 consists of 14 residues. Here the CDR3 reads CASSMQGRAYEQYF. CDR3 nucleotides: TGTGCCAGTAGTATGCAGGGTCGCGCCTACGAGCAGTACTTC. The complete variable domain, with remaining parts taken from reference TRBV19 and TRBJ2-7, reads DGGITQSPKYLFRKEGQNVTLSCEQNLNHDAMYWYRQDPGQGLRLIYYSQIVNDFQKGDIAEGYSVSREKKESFPLTVTSAQKNPTAFYLCASSMQGRAYEQYFGPGTRLTVT.

The rearrangement joins TRBV7-9 to TRBJ1-1; 9 positions match TRBD1. The V segment lost 1 base and the J segment 5 bases; nucleotides outside the gene matches: 14. In germline, CDR1 is SEHNR, CDR2 FQNEAQ (reference sequence). CDR3 size: 18 residues. CDR3 in amino acids: CASSLVRTGESFSTEAFF. In DNA, the CDR3 is TGTGCCAGCAGCTTAGTGCGGACAGGGGAGTCGTTTAGTACTGAAGCTTTCTTT.

The chain links TRBV6-1 to TRBJ2-1; 9 nucleotides align to TRBD1. The CDR3 runs to 15 residues. V trimming: 2 bases; J trimming: 8 bases; junction bases outside the gene matches: 7. Germline CDR1 MNHNS, CDR2 SASEGT. CDR3 residues: CASSERDRVWDEQFF. CDR3 nucleotide sequence: TGTGCCAGCAGTGAAAGGGACAGGGTATGGGATGAGCAGTTCTTC.

The chain uses TRBV7-9 and TRBJ2-1; 14 bases line up with TRBD2. Germline V gene lookup returns CDR1 SEHNR and CDR2 FQNEAQ (reference sequence). The CDR3 is 16 amino acids. J was trimmed by 8 bases and V by 5 bases; bases with no gene match: 8. The CDR3 sequence is CASSTGLAGAKDEQFF. DNA for the CDR3: TGTGCCAGCAGCACGGGACTAGCGGGAGCTAAAGATGAGCAGTTCTTC. Full variable domain (outside the CDR3, taken from reference TRBV7-9 and TRBJ2-1): DTGVSQNPRHKITKRGQNVTFRCDPISEHNRLYWYRQTLGQGPEFLTYFQNEAQLEKSRLLSDRFSAERPKGSFSTLEIQRTEQGDSAMYLCASSTGLAGAKDEQFFGPGTRLTVL.

This clone was counted between two and nine times. The chain employs TRBV5-1 and TRBJ2-3, with D perhaps TRBD1 (5 bases). The CDR3 runs 15 residues. CDR1 and CDR2 (germline): SGHRS, YFSETQ. The V and J ends lost 3 bases and 0 bases respectively, with 11 bases between them. The CDR3 reads CASSSVQGSTDTQYF. The CDR3 region has the DNA TGCGCCAGCAGCTCGGTGCAGGGAAGCACAGATACGCAGTATTTT.

The chain carries TRBV30 and TRBJ2-6; no clear D. Per the germline V gene, CDR1 is GTSNPN and CDR2 is SVGIG (reference sequence). The CDR3 runs to 14 residues. V lost 3 bases to trimming and J lost 4 bases, with 10 bases between them. In nucleotides, the CDR3 is TGTGCCTGGAGAGTGGCCTCCGGGGCCAACGTCCTGACTTTC. Translation: CAWRVASGANVLTF.

The chain joins TRBV6-1 to TRBJ1-1, with unresolved D. Germline CDR1 is MNHNS and CDR2 is SASEGT. This CDR3 is built from 13 residues. The ends were cut back, 11 bases at V and 0 bases at J, with 13 bases in the middle. The CDR3 is CAGRARMNTEAFF. In DNA, the CDR3 is TGTGCCGGGAGGGCCCGGATGAACACTGAAGCTTTCTTT.

The chain carries TRBV5-1 and TRBJ2-1; 9 bases line up with TRBD2. This CDR3 has 16 amino acids. V was clipped by 2 bases and J by 2 bases; unmatched bases: 5. CDR1 SGHRS and CDR2 YFSETQ come from the germline V gene. The CDR3 DNA follows: TGCGCCAGCAGCTTACCAAGCGGGAGGACCTACAATGAGCAGTTCTTC. Translating gives CASSLPSGRTYNEQFF.

This clone was counted once. This chain joins TRBV28 and TRBJ1-2, with 8 bases identical to TRBD1. The germline gives CDR1 MDHEN, CDR2 SYDVKM. V lost 8 bases, J lost 4 bases, and 6 bases stayed unmatched. The CDR3 has 13 residues. This chain's CDR3 is CASYPQGVYGYTF. The CDR3, as DNA: TGTGCCAGCTACCCACAGGGGGTCTATGGCTACACCTTC.

V is TRBV6-5 and J is TRBJ1-1; weak D call: TRBD1 (5 bases). CDR3 length equals 15 residues. Germline loops: CDR1 MNHEY, CDR2 SVGAGI. The V end lost 0 bases, the J end lost 4 bases, and 12 bases lay between the germline ends. The CDR3 loop is CASSYSTQGVTEAFF. For the CDR3, the DNA is TGTGCCAGCAGTTACTCGACACAAGGGGTCACTGAAGCTTTCTTT.

The chain has TRBV28 and TRBJ1-4, with TRBD1 as a possible D gene (6 bases). The CDR3 consists of 15 residues. The germline V gene encodes CDR1 MDHEN and CDR2 SYDVKM. With 6 bases removed from V and 7 bases from J, the gap between germline ends came to 18 bases. CDR3 sequence reads: CASSRGGGRAEKLFF. The CDR3 DNA reads as TGTGCCAGCAGCCGAGGCGGGGGGCGGGCTGAAAAACTGTTTTTT.

The chain is built from TRBV5-4 and TRBJ2-5; 7 bases are shared with TRBD1. TRBJ2-7 matches the DNA end more closely, so the J call is doubtful. Germline loops: CDR1 SGHNT, CDR2 YYREEE (reference sequence). The length of the CDR3 is 15 residues. The CDR3 sequence is CASSSPNRQGYEQYF. CDR3 nucleotides: TGTGCCAGCAGCTCCCCCAATCGACAGGGATACGAGCAGTACTTC.

In this sample, this clone turned up a few times. The chain recombines TRBV6-1 with TRBJ1-4; 11 bases align to TRBD1. After removal of 0 bases from V and 7 bases from J, the junction contained 4 bases not matched to a gene. Germline assignment: CDR1 MNHNS and CDR2 SASEGT. The CDR3 totals 16 residues. The DNA of the CDR3 is TGTGCCAGCAGTGAAGCAAGCGGGACAGGGGGTGAAAAACTGTTTTTT. Encoded protein: CASSEASGTGGEKLFF.

The chain uses TRBV6-6 and TRBJ2-7; 7 bases agree with TRBD2. With 5 bases clipped from V and 4 bases from J, the junction kept 14 bases outside the gene matches. The CDR3 spans 16 residues. Per the germline V gene, CDR1 is MNHNY and CDR2 is SVGAGI (reference sequence). The CDR3 nucleotides read TGTGCCAGCAGTCCGCCCTGGCCTAGCGGTACTTACGAGCAGTACTTC. Residues: CASSPPWPSGTYEQYF.

V and J are TRBV27 and TRBJ2-5; 8 bases are shared with TRBD1. The J call could be wrong; TRBJ2-7 is a better fit for the DNA end. This CDR3 has 14 amino acids. CDR1 and CDR2 (germline): MNHEY, SMNVEV (reference sequence). DNA of the CDR3: TGTGCCAGCAGTTCCGGACAGGGCTTCGACGAGCAGTACTTC. Protein: CASSSGQGFDEQYF.